The 7 T cell receptor beta chains given below trace back to one sample, sequenced in a study of glioma-infiltrating T cells. The iRepertoire nested amplicon-rescue multiplex PCR amplified TCR alpha and beta CDR3s from RNA. TCRdb redid the calling of the multiplex PCR reads with MiXCR, one entry per CDR3 protein. The data contain 160,000 or so distinct CDR3 sequences, around 40% of them singletons. Input material: glioma tissue, nonneoplastic brain tissue, or PBMCs (not recorded which). The receptors derive from a human donor with low-grade glioma or glioblastoma, undergoing nonglioma brain surgery, or in good health (not recorded which).

In its sample, this clonotype was seen a few times. J is TRBJ2-3 and V is TRBV5-1, with 11 nucleotides matching TRBD2. The V gene end was trimmed by 4 bases and the J gene end by 4 bases; junction bases not matched to a gene: 8. The V gene's germline CDR1 is SGHRS and CDR2 YFSETQ. The CDR3 is 16 amino acids. The CDR3, as DNA: TGCGCCAGCAGCAAAACTAGCGGGAGCTTTCCAGATACGCAGTATTTT. This sequence encodes CASSKTSGSFPDTQYF.

As to this clonotype: One end of the junction is discordant with germline, which a read error may explain. The V and J genes are TRBV19 and TRBJ2-3; D possibly matches TRBD1 or TRBD2 (5 bases each). The CDR3 loop spans 14 amino acids. Germline V gene data show CDR1 as LNHDA and CDR2 as SQIVND (reference sequence). The CDR3 loop reads CAGSTRGGTDTQYF. In DNA form, the CDR3 reads TGTGCCGGTAGTACTAGAGGGGGCACAGATACGCAGTATTTT. Variable domain in full (rest from reference TRBV19 and TRBJ2-3): DGGITQSPKYLFRKEGQNVTLSCEQNLNHDAMYWYRQDPGQGLRLIYYSQIVNDFQKGDIAEGYSVSREKKESFPLTVTSAQKNPTAFYLCAGSTRGGTDTQYFGPGTRLTVL.

This clonotype has a handful of counts. The chain joins TRBV2 to TRBJ2-3; D is perhaps TRBD2 (6 bases). This CDR3 is 15 amino acids long. V was cut by 7 bases and J by 0 bases, with 14 bases left in between. From germline, CDR1 is SNHLY and CDR2 FYNNEI. The CDR3 protein is CASKRLGTSTDTQYF. For the CDR3, the DNA is TGTGCCAGCAAACGGCTCGGGACTAGCACAGATACGCAGTATTTT.

This clonotype was seen only a few times. The rearrangement uses TRBV10-3 and TRBJ2-5; D gene ambiguous. The CDR3 has 14 amino acids. Germline assignment: CDR1 ENHRY and CDR2 SYGVKD. Trimming took off 4 bases at V and 1 base at J, with 10 bases between the two ends. The CDR3 region has the DNA TGTGCCATCAGTGGGGCACCCTCCCAAGAGACCCAGTACTTC. As protein: CAISGAPSQETQYF.

As concerns this clonotype: A read error may be the cause here, since a much bigger clone is one base away. The V call is TRBV28, the J call TRBJ1-3, with D hard to call. Per germline, CDR1 MDHEN and CDR2 SYDVKM. The CDR3 loop spans 15 amino acids. The chain's CDR3 is CASRTGVNAGNTINF. The CDR3 region has the DNA TGTGCCAGCAGGACCGGCGTTAATGCTGGAAACACCATAAATTTT.

As for this clonotype: A much larger clone differs from this one at a single base, so this may be a read error. The rearrangement joins TRBV4-1 to TRBJ2-1; D is unclear. The germline V gene has CDR1 MGHRA and CDR2 YSYEKL. This CDR3 contains 15 residues. The CDR3 is CASRQDHRYWDEQFF. Written as DNA, the CDR3 is TGCGCCAGCCGCCAAGATCATAGGTACTGGGATGAGCAGTTCTTC.

J is TRBJ2-1 and V is TRBV2, with TRBD2 matching 8 bases. The V and J ends lost 5 bases and 9 bases, in that order; junction bases with no gene match: 9. The CDR3 runs to 14 residues. CDR1 and CDR2 (germline): SNHLY, FYNNEI. In nucleotides, the CDR3 is TGTGCCAGCAGTCCGGGACTAGAAGTGGCTGAGCAGTTCTTC. Translation gives CASSPGLEVAEQFF.